This is a list of T cell receptor beta chains from one sample in a study of monozygotic twins with inflammatory bowel disease. TCRdb re-analyzed the 5' RACE reads; it lists each CDR3 protein once, without DNA. The sample's table shows around 410,000 distinct CDR3 sequences. The source material was blood. These TCRs come from a human donor with ulcerative colitis or Crohn's disease, or a healthy co-twin of an affected twin (not recorded which). CDR3s include the opening cysteine and the closing phenylalanine or tryptophan.

j_gene,v_gene,CDR3aa
TRBJ2-4,TRBV18,CASSGDAAKNIQYF
TRBJ1-1,TRBV7-3,CASSPTGSSEAFF
TRBJ2-5,TRBV7-9,CASSSTRTSGRIETQYF
TRBJ2-1,TRBV24-1,CATSDLKSGRDNEQFF
TRBJ2-7,TRBV6-1,CASSGTGTSGVVSSYEQYF
TRBJ2-7,TRBV18,CASSPGTSSSYEQYF
TRBJ1-1,TRBV28,CASSPPGGVNTEAFF
TRBJ2-5,TRBV4-3,CASSQDPGRETQYF
TRBJ2-5,TRBV4-1,CASSPGQAALETQYF
TRBJ1-6,TRBV15,CAISDRANSPLHF
TRBJ1-1,TRBV11-2,CASSRTATGTEAFF
TRBJ2-5,TRBV7-2,CASSRGAGGDETQYF
TRBJ1-5,TRBV4-1,CASSRIATEKSNQPQHF
TRBJ2-1,TRBV4-3,CASSQEVSTGLRHEQFF
TRBJ2-5,TRBV5-1,CASSTSPKGRETQYF
TRBJ1-1,TRBV29-1,CSGGEVNTEAFF
TRBJ2-3,TRBV3-1,CASSARVRRTDTQYF
TRBJ1-4,TRBV5-1,CASSLGLRDGREKLFF
TRBJ2-5,TRBV6-6,CASNFGAPDGTQYF
TRBJ2-7,TRBV5-6,CASSADRRGSYEQYF
TRBJ1-2,TRBV4-2,CASSQGGTANYGYTF
TRBJ2-3,TRBV20-1,CSAPILGQSTDTQYF
TRBJ1-1,TRBV3-1,CASSQDGGARTEAFF
TRBJ2-7,TRBV30,CAWSVDDRGFYEQYF
TRBJ2-5,TRBV18,CASSPWGLKETQYF
TRBJ2-1,TRBV12-3/TRBV12-4,CASSPDASGQFF
TRBJ1-4,TRBV27,CASSLGSYEKLFF
TRBJ2-1,TRBV19,CASSIDNNEQFF
TRBJ2-5,TRBV7-3,CASSLIGGHLQETQYF
TRBJ2-1,TRBV18,CASSPLDYNEQFF
TRBJ1-1,TRBV30,CAWSASRGNTEAFF
TRBJ1-5,TRBV11-1,CASSLGDRDVYWGNQPQHF
TRBJ2-3,TRBV12-3/TRBV12-4,CASSLAGSFSDTQYF
TRBJ1-5,TRBV3-1,CASSHSRVRMDQPQHF
TRBJ2-1,TRBV28,CASSLLGVEQFF
TRBJ2-2,TRBV12-3/TRBV12-4,CASSFGIHTGELFF
TRBJ2-3,TRBV7-3,CASSLTAGASTDTQYF
TRBJ1-3,TRBV30,CAWSEGVGNTIYF
TRBJ2-7,TRBV4-3,CASSQGVGSAYEQYF
TRBJ2-1,TRBV10-3,CAIRPSRGGVNEQFF
TRBJ1-2,TRBV27,CASRSLLRRGYTF
TRBJ2-1,TRBV5-1,CASSFGGARNEQFF
TRBJ2-7,TRBV4-3,CASSQPSSGFPSYEQYF
TRBJ2-1,TRBV5-1,CASSLTLAVSYNEQFF
TRBJ2-3,TRBV6-5,CASSSGAGGAQYF
TRBJ2-3,TRBV20-1,CSARDRLAGGGDTQYF
TRBJ2-3,TRBV7-9,CASSSSLGLGGDTQYF
TRBJ1-1,TRBV15,CATSREPQGQGAGAFF
TRBJ2-5,TRBV29-1,CSVERDRDQETQYF
TRBJ2-1,TRBV6-2/TRBV6-3,CASSRPWAPSNEQFF
TRBJ2-3,TRBV7-9,CASSSLRARRDTQYF
TRBJ1-2,TRBV6-5,CASSGGRVTTF
TRBJ2-7,TRBV6-2/TRBV6-3,CASSHPGNEQYF
TRBJ1-3,TRBV5-1,CASRPTTGGSSGNTIYF
TRBJ1-5,TRBV6-2/TRBV6-3,CASSSGARNQPQHF
TRBJ2-1,TRBV14,CASSLSLAGGISEQFF
TRBJ1-6,TRBV5-6,CASSSSRRGASYNSPLHF